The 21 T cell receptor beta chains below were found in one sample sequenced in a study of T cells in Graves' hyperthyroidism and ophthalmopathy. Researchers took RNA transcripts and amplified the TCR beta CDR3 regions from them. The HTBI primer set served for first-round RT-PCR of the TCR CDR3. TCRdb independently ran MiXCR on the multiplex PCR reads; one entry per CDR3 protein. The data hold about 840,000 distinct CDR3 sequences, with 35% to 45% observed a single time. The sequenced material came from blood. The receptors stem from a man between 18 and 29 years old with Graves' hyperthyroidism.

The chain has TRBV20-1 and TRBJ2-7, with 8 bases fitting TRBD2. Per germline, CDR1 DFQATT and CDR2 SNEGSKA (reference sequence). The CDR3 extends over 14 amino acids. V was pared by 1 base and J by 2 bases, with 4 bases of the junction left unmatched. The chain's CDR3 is CSARGYSGAYEQYF. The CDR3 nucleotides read TGCAGTGCTAGAGGGTATAGCGGGGCCTACGAGCAGTACTTC.

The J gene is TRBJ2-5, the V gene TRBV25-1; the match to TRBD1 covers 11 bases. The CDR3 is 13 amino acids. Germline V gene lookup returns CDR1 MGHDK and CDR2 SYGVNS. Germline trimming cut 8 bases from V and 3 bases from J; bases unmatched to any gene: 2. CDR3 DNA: TGTGCCAGCTGGGGACAGGGGGAAGAGACCCAGTACTTC. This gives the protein CASWGQGEETQYF.

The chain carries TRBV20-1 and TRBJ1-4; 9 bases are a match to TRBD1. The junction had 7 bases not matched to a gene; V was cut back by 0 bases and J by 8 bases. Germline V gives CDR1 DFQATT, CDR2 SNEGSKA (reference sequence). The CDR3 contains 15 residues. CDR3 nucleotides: TGCAGTGCTAGAGAGGGGGACAGGGTTAGGGAAAAACTGTTTTTT. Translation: CSAREGDRVREKLFF.

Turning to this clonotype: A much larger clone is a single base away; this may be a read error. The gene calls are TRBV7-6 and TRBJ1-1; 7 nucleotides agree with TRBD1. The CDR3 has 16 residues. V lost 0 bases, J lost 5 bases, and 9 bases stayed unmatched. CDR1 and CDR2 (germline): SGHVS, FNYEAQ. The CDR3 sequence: CASSLAHPGGGTEAFF. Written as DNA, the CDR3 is TGTGCCAGCAGCTTAGCGCATCCAGGGGGAGGGACTGAAGCTTTCTTT.

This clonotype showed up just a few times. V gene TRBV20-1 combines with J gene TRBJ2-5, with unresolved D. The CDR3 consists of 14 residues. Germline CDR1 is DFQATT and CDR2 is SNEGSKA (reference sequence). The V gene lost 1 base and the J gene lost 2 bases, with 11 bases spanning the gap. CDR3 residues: CSARVTPVQETQYF. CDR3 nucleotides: TGCAGTGCTAGAGTAACGCCGGTACAAGAGACCCAGTACTTC.

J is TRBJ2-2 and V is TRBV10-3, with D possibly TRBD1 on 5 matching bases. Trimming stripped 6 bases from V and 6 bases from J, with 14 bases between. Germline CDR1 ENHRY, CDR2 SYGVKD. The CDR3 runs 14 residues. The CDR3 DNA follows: TGTGCCATCAGAGCAGGACAAGATGCCGGGGAGCTGTTTTTT. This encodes CAIRAGQDAGELFF.

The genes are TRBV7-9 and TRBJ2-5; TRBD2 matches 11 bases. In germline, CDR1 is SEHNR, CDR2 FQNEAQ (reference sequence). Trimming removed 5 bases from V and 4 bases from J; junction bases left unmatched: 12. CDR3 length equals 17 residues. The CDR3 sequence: CASSPIASGRYRETQYF. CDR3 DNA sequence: TGTGCCAGCAGCCCCATAGCTAGCGGGAGGTATCGAGAGACCCAGTACTTC.

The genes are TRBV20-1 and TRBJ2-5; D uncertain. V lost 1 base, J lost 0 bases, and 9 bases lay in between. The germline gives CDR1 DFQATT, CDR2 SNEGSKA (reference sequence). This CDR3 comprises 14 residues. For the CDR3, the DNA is TGCAGTGCTAGAGGCCGAGATAACCAAGAGACCCAGTACTTC. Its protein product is CSARGRDNQETQYF.

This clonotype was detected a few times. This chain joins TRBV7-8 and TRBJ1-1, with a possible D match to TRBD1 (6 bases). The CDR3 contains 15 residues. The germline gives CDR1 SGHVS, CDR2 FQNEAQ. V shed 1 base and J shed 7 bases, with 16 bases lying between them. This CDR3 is CASSLEGTGSGEAFF. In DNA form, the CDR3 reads TGTGCCAGCAGCTTAGAAGGTACAGGGTCGGGTGAAGCTTTCTTT.

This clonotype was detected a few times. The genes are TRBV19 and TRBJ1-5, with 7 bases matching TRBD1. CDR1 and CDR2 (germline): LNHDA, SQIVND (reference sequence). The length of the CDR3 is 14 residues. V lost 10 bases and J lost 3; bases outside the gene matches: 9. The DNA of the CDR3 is TGTGCCACCAAGAGACAGGGCCTCAATCAGCCCCAGCATTTT. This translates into CATKRQGLNQPQHF.

CDR3 DNA: TGTGCCAGTACGACAGATACTAACTATGGCTACACCTTC. It translates to CASTTDTNYGYTF. The genes are TRBV19 and TRBJ1-2; TRBD1 is a possible D gene (5 bases). Germline values: CDR1 LNHDA, CDR2 SQIVND (reference sequence). V shed 7 bases and J shed 0 bases, with 9 bases lying between them. This CDR3 region has 13 residues. Variable domain in full (rest from reference TRBV19 and TRBJ1-2): DGGITQSPKYLFRKEGQNVTLSCEQNLNHDAMYWYRQDPGQGLRLIYYSQIVNDFQKGDIAEGYSVSREKKESFPLTVTSAQKNPTAFYLCASTTDTNYGYTFGSGTRLTVV.

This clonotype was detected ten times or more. This CDR3 is CSARTAGRTEAFF. The CDR3 DNA is TGCAGTGCTAGGACAGCAGGGCGAACTGAAGCTTTCTTT. This sequence joins TRBV20-1 and TRBJ1-1; a weak D match, TRBD1 (5 bases). Germline CDR1 and CDR2: DFQATT and SNEGSKA (reference sequence). The V end was cut by 3 bases, the J end by 5 bases, with 13 bases between. CDR3 size: 13 residues.

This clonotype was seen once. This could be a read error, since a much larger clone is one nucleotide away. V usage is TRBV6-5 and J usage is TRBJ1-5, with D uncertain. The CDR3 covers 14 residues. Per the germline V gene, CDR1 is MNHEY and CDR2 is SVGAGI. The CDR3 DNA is TGTGCCAGCAGGTCGGACGGTATCAATCAGCCCCAGCGTTTT. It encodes CASRSDGINQPQRF.

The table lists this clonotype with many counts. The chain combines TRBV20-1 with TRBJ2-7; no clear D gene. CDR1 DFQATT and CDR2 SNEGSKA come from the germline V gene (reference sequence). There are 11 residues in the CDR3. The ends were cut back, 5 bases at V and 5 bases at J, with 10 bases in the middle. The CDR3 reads CSAEVGHEQYF. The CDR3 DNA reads TGCAGTGCTGAGGTTGGGCACGAGCAGTACTTC.

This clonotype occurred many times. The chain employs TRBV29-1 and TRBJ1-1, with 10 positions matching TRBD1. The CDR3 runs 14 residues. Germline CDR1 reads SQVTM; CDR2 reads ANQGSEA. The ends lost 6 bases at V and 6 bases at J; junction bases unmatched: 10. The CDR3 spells CSVDLGTGVPEAFF. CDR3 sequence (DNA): TGCAGCGTCGACCTCGGGACAGGGGTCCCTGAAGCTTTCTTT.

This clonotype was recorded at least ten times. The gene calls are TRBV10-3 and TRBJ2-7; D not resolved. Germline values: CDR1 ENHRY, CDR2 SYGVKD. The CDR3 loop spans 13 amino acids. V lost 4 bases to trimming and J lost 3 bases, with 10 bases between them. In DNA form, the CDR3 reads TGTGCCATCAGTGGAGTGGACCACTACGAGCAGTACTTC. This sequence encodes CAISGVDHYEQYF.

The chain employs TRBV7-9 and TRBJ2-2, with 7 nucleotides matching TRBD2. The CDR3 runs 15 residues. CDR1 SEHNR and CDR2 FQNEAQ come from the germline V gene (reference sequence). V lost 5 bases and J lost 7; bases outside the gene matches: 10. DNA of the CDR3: TGTGCCAGCAGCCCGCCGCGGGAGTTGAACGGGGAGCTGTTTTTT. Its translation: CASSPPRELNGELFF.

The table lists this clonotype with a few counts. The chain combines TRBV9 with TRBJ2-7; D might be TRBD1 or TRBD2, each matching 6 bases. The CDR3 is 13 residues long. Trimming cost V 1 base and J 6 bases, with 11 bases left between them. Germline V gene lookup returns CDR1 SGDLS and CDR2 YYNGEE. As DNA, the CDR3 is TGTGCCAGCAGCGTATCGGGGGCAGGCGAGCAGTACTTC. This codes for CASSVSGAGEQYF.

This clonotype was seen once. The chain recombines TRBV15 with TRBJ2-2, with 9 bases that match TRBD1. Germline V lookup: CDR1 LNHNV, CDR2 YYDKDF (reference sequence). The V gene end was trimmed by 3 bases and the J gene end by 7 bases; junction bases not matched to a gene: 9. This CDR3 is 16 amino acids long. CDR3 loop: CATSSEGTGRVGELFF. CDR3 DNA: TGTGCCACCAGCAGCGAAGGGACAGGGCGGGTCGGGGAGCTGTTTTTT.

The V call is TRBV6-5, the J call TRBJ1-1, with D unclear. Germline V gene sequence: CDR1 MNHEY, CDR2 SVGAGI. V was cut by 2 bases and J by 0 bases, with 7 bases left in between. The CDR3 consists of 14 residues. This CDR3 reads CASSYQRMNTEAFF. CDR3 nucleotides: TGTGCCAGCAGTTACCAACGTATGAACACTGAAGCTTTCTTT.

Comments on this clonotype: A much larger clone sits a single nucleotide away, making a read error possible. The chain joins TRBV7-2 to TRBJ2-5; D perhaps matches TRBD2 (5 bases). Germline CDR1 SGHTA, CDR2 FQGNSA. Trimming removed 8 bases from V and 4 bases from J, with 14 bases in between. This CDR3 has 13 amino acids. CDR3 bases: TGTGCCAGCCTGGTAGCGTACCGAGAGACCCAGTACTTC. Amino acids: CASLVAYRETQYF. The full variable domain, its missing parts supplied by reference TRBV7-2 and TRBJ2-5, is GAGVSQSPSNKVTEKGKDVELRCDPISGHTALYWYRQSLGQGLEFLIYFQGNSAPDKSGLPSDRFSAERTGGSVSTLTIQRTQQEDSAVYLCASLVAYRETQYFGPGTRLLVL.